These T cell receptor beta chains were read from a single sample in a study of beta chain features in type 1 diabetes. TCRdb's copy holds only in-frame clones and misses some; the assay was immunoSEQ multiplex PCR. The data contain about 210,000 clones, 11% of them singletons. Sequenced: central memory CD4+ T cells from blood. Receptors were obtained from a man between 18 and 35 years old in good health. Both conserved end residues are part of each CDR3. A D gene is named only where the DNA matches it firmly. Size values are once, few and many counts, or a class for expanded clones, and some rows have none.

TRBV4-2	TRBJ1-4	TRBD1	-	CASSQLTAGGGHEKLFF	TGTGCCAGCAGCCAACTTACGGCAGGGGGCGGTCATGAAAAACTGTTTTTT
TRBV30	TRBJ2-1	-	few	CAWRPQSRSSYNEQFF	TGTGCCTGGAGGCCCCAATCTAGGAGCTCCTACAATGAGCAGTTCTTC
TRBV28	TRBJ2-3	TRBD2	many	CASSPFREADTQYF	TGTGCCAGCAGTCCTTTTCGGGAGGCGGATACGCAGTATTTT
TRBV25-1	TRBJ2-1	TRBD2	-	CASSENPGTSGYNEQFF	TGTGCCAGCAGTGAAAATCCTGGGACTAGCGGCTACAATGAGCAGTTCTTC
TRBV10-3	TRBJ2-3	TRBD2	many	CAIGLAGADTQYF	TGTGCCATCGGGCTAGCGGGAGCTGATACGCAGTATTTT
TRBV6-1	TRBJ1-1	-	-	CASSFPLGGTEAFF	TGTGCCAGCAGTTTCCCCTTAGGGGGCACTGAAGCTTTCTTT
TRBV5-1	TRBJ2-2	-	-	CASSKQLANTGELFF	TGCGCCAGCAGTAAACAGCTCGCGAACACCGGGGAGCTGTTTTTT
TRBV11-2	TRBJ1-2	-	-	CASSLVSSASNYGYTF	TGTGCCAGCAGCTTAGTATCGTCGGCATCTAACTATGGCTACACCTTC
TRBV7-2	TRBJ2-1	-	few	CASRWGRTGDREQFF	TGTGCCAGCAGGTGGGGGAGGACGGGAGATAGAGAGCAGTTCTTC
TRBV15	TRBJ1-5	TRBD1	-	CATSTGQGPWDSNQPQHF	TGTGCCACCAGCACCGGACAGGGGCCCTGGGATAGCAATCAGCCCCAGCATTTT
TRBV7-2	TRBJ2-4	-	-	CASSSTEWNAKNIQYF	TGTGCCAGCAGCTCCACCGAATGGAACGCCAAAAACATTCAGTACTTC
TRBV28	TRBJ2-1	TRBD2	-	CASSFSGGSSYNEQFF	TGTGCCAGCAGTTTTTCGGGCGGGAGCTCCTACAATGAGCAGTTCTTC
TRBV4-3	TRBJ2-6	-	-	CASSLSAVSGANVLTF	TGCGCCAGCAGCCTCAGTGCCGTCTCTGGGGCCAACGTCCTGACTTTC
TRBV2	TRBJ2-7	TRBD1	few	CASSTGTGSYEQYF	TGTGCCAGCAGTACCGGGACAGGGAGCTACGAGCAGTACTTC
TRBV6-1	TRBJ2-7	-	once	CASISRQSSTYEQYF	TGTGCCAGCATCAGTAGACAGTCATCAACCTACGAGCAGTACTTC
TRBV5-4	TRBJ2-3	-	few	CASSLDGLAGDTQYF	TGTGCCAGCAGCTTGGACGGCCTGGCGGGAGATACGCAGTATTTT